This passage covers 16 T cell receptor beta chains from one sample sequenced in a study of identical twins. TCRdb recomputed calls from the 5' RACE reads with MiXCR, one row per CDR3 protein. This repertoire shows around 650,000 distinct CDR3 sequences, roughly 6.6% found once; its top ten account for over 1.5%. This same sample was also part of a study on yellow fever vaccine responses in identical twins.

Sequencing input: PBMCs. The source is a young woman in good health.

This chain joins TRBV28 and TRBJ2-7; 8 positions match TRBD2. Germline V lookup: CDR1 MDHEN, CDR2 SYDVKM. V shed 7 bases, J shed 2 bases, and the junction held 10 bases outside the gene matches. There are 15 residues in the CDR3. The CDR3 here is CASTPRGGQTYEQYV. The CDR3 DNA reads TGTGCCAGCACCCCACGCGGGGGGCAGACCTACGAGCAGTACGTC.

This clonotype was seen more than once but under ten times. The chain carries TRBV20-1 and TRBJ1-6; perhaps TRBD1 as D (5 bases). The V end was cut by 4 bases, the J end by 6 bases, with 19 bases between. CDR1 and CDR2 (germline): DFQATT, SNEGSKA (reference sequence). This CDR3 has 16 residues. As DNA, the CDR3 is TGCAGTGCTACGAGGAAACCCGGGACCGTTAATTCACCCCTCCACTTT. Translation gives CSATRKPGTVNSPLHF.

In this sample, this clonotype turned up many times. V usage is TRBV12-3 or TRBV12-4 and J usage is TRBJ1-1, with TRBD1 matching over 9 bases. V trimming: 8 bases; J trimming: 2 bases; junction bases outside the gene matches: 9. The CDR3 has 15 residues. As DNA, the CDR3 is TGTGCCAGCGGAGACTGGGACAGGGAAAACACTGAAGCTTTCTTT. This encodes CASGDWDRENTEAFF.

This clonotype appeared a few times. The gene calls are TRBV28 and TRBJ2-5; weak D call: TRBD1 (5 bases). The germline CDR1 and CDR2 sequences are MDHEN and SYDVKM. The CDR3 runs 12 residues. V lost 11 bases and J 1 base, leaving 11 bases between the germline ends. CDR3 in DNA: TGTGCCGTACAGGAGTTCCAAGAGACCCAGTACTTC. Amino acid sequence: CAVQEFQETQYF.

This clonotype was observed a few times. The chain links TRBV15 to TRBJ2-7; D is uncertain. V lost 0 bases to trimming and J lost 1 base, with 7 bases between them. CDR1 is LNHNV and CDR2 is YYDKDF in the germline V gene (reference sequence). The CDR3 contains 14 residues. The chain's CDR3 is CATSREYSSYEQYF. The CDR3 coding sequence is TGTGCCACCAGCAGAGAGTACAGTTCCTACGAGCAGTACTTC.

Only a few counts were recorded for this clonotype. The V call is TRBV11-2, the J call TRBJ2-2; D remains unclear. The CDR3 has 11 amino acids. V was clipped by 8 bases and J by 6 bases, with 7 bases between them. Per germline, CDR1 SGHAT and CDR2 FQNNGV. The CDR3 DNA sequence: TGTGCCAGCCTCCTATCCGGGGAGCTGTTTTTT. This translates into CASLLSGELFF.

This clonotype was recorded a few times. V usage is TRBV28 and J usage is TRBJ2-3; 7 bases fit TRBD1. This CDR3 is 15 amino acids long. CDR1 and CDR2 (germline): MDHEN, SYDVKM. V shed 6 bases and J 0 bases; nucleotides not matched to a gene: 6. The CDR3 sequence: CASRRDRTSTDTQYF. In DNA form, the CDR3 reads TGTGCCAGCAGGAGGGACAGAACTAGCACAGATACGCAGTATTTT.

This clonotype was counted a few times. The gene calls are TRBV25-1 and TRBJ1-2; D not resolved. Between the trimmed V and J ends, which lost 2 bases and 5 bases, there was a span of 9 bases. This CDR3 contains 13 residues. Germline V gene sequence: CDR1 MGHDK, CDR2 SYGVNS. CDR3 in amino acids: CASSERAFYGYTF. The CDR3 region has the DNA TGTGCCAGCAGTGAAAGGGCCTTTTATGGCTACACCTTC.

The chain couples TRBV20-1 to TRBJ2-3, with TRBD2 matching 12 bases. J was trimmed by 4 bases and V by 2 bases; bases with no gene match: 19. In germline, CDR1 is DFQATT, CDR2 SNEGSKA (reference sequence). CDR3 length: 20 amino acids. The CDR3 sequence is CSARHPLPPSTSGGADTQYF. The DNA for the CDR3 is TGCAGTGCTAGACACCCCCTGCCCCCCTCGACTAGCGGGGGTGCAGATACGCAGTATTTT.

The DNA for the CDR3 is TGTGCCAGCAGCCCTTGGGACACTCACACTGAAGCTTTCTTT. Translated: CASSPWDTHTEAFF. V gene TRBV9 combines with J gene TRBJ1-1; D perhaps matches TRBD1 (6 bases). The germline V and J ends were trimmed by 4 bases and 3 bases, with 13 bases remaining between them. The CDR3 has 14 residues. Per the germline V gene, CDR1 is SGDLS and CDR2 is YYNGEE.

This clonotype was counted ten times or more. V and J are TRBV6-2 or TRBV6-3 and TRBJ1-1; D may be TRBD1 (5 bases). Germline values: CDR1 MNHEY, CDR2 SVGEGT. The CDR3 is 15 amino acids. V lost 6 bases and J lost 1, with 15 bases in between. The CDR3 DNA reads TGTGCCAGCAGGGGACCGGGACGCCCGAACACTGAAGCTTTCTTT. Amino acids: CASRGPGRPNTEAFF.

V is TRBV10-3 and J is TRBJ1-2; D possibly corresponds to TRBD1 (5 bases). Per the germline V gene, CDR1 is ENHRY and CDR2 is SYGVKD. This CDR3 region has 15 residues. V was cut by 11 bases and J by 6 bases, with 25 bases left in between. The CDR3 region is CAASRGGSGPNGYTF. The CDR3 nucleotides are TGTGCCGCCAGCCGGGGGGGGTCAGGGCCTAATGGCTACACCTTC.

The rearrangement links TRBV20-1 to TRBJ1-4; D remains unclear. From germline, CDR1 is DFQATT and CDR2 SNEGSKA (reference sequence). The CDR3 sequence is 13 residues long. V was clipped by 5 bases and J by 5 bases, with 12 bases between them. Here the CDR3 reads CSAGVAPNEKLFF. The CDR3 DNA follows: TGCAGTGCTGGAGTGGCACCAAATGAAAAACTGTTTTTT.

This clonotype was seen a few times. The V and J genes are TRBV27 and TRBJ2-7, with D unclear. CDR1 and CDR2 from the germline V gene are MNHEY and SMNVEV (reference sequence). This CDR3 spans 13 amino acids. V was pared by 3 bases and J by 3 bases, with 9 bases between. CDR3 amino acids: CASSFLPGYEQYV. The CDR3, as DNA: TGTGCCAGCAGTTTTCTCCCGGGCTACGAGCAGTACGTC.

V is TRBV6-5 and J is TRBJ2-5, with D unclear. The V and J ends lost 0 bases and 1 base respectively, with 6 bases between them. The CDR3 runs 14 residues. CDR1 and CDR2 from the germline V gene are MNHEY and SVGAGI. The CDR3 sequence: CASSYSVPQETQYF. DNA of the CDR3: TGTGCCAGCAGTTACTCGGTTCCCCAAGAGACCCAGTACTTC.

The gene calls are TRBV3-1 and TRBJ2-1, with 7 bases that match TRBD1. The CDR3 runs 16 residues. Trimming took 0 bases from V and 5 from J; bases not matched to a gene: 7. CDR1 LGHDT and CDR2 YNNKEL come from the germline V gene (reference sequence). The CDR3 DNA sequence: TGTGCCAGCAGCCAAGAGACAGGGCCTACGAACAATGAGCAGTTCTTC. This codes for CASSQETGPTNNEQFF.